The sequence of this T cell receptor (beta chain) was determined in a study of blood T cell repertoires in COVID-19. Losses at the gene ends were 5 bases for V and 1 base for J; bases not matched to a gene: 14. The CDR3 contains 19 residues. Germline CDR1 reads LNHDA; CDR2 reads SQIVND (reference sequence). Original data processing: Reference gene primer amplification yielded estimated nucleated cell counts. Sequencing used immunoSEQ multiplex PCR; TCRdb keeps in-frame clones, though not all of them. V, J and clone size are those of that table, while D and trimming were read from the DNA. Of 150,000 to 200,000 clones in the sample, roughly four fifths are singletons; the top ten hold roughly 20%.

Material for sequencing was peripheral blood. This chain connects TRBV19 to TRBJ2-5; 12 positions match TRBD2. This TCR came from a woman aged 80 or over with acute or convalescent COVID-19. The CDR3 DNA sequence: TGTGCCAGTAGTTCCTTGACTAGCGGGAGAAGAGGGTCCCAAGAGACCCAGTACTTC. Protein product: CASSSLTSGRRGSQETQYF.